The source of this TCR beta chain is a study of blood T cells in healthy people across ages. CDR1 is SGHRS, CDR2 YFSETQ, per germline. Trimming stripped 3 bases from V and 5 bases from J, with 10 bases between. The CDR3 covers 13 residues. A J-beta primer mix and a sample-barcoded 5' primer were used in a second PCR of roughly 7 to 12 cycles. All cDNA molecules were each tagged by a template-switch adaptor with 12 random nucleotides. A single record per CDR3 protein comes from TCRdb applying MiXCR to the 5' RACE reads. The sample shows more than 650,000 distinct CDR3 sequences, around a fifth of them seen only once. Study-level points and caveats: The donors' CMV status was not determined, possibly confounding changes in expanded clonotypes. It was held that the diversity estimates obtained from one million T cells were underestimates.

Turning to this clonotype: Its antigen is unknown.

Sequenced input: blood. This clonotype was sampled from a man aged 65 to 79 in good health. V is TRBV5-1 and J is TRBJ2-3; weak D call: TRBD1 (6 bases). CDR3 amino acids: CASSYYREDTQYF. The CDR3 region has the DNA TGCGCCAGCAGCTACTACAGGGAAGATACGCAGTATTTT.